This TCR beta chain was documented in a study of blood T cells in healthy people across ages. Combining a sample-barcoded 5' primer with a J-beta primer mix, a second PCR ran for 7 to 11 cycles. Each CDR3 protein gets one entry after TCRdb re-called the 5' RACE reads with MiXCR. The repertoire holds 1.5 million or so distinct CDR3 sequences, approximately 38% seen once, with approximately 7.9% in the top ten. This TCR came from a woman aged 18-29 years in good health. The sample comprised blood.

The CDR3 protein is CASSPLTGTPGTDTQYF. The CDR3 DNA reads as TGTGCCAGCAGTCCCCTAACCGGGACCCCGGGGACAGATACGCAGTATTTT. The gene calls are TRBV27 and TRBJ2-3; D tentatively reads TRBD1 or TRBD2 (5 bases each). Germline V CDR1 and CDR2: MNHEY, SMNVEV (reference sequence). V lost 5 bases and J 3 bases, leaving 21 bases between the germline ends. The CDR3 is 17 amino acids.